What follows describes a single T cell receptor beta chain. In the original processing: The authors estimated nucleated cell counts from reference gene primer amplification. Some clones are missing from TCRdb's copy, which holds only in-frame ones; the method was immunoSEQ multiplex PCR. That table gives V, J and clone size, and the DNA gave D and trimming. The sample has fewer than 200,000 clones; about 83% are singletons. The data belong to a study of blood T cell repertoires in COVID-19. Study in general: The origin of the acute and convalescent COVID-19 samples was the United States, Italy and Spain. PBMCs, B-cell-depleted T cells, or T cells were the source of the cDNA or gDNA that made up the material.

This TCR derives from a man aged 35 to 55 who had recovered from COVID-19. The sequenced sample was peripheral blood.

For the CDR3, the DNA is TGCGCCAGCAGCTTGGTGATCGGGTTCACTGAAGCTTTCTTT. It is translated as CASSLVIGFTEAFF. V is TRBV5-1 and J is TRBJ1-1; D gene unclear. Trimming stripped 0 bases from V and 4 bases from J, with 10 bases between. Germline CDR1 and CDR2: SGHRS and YFSETQ. The CDR3 has 14 amino acids.